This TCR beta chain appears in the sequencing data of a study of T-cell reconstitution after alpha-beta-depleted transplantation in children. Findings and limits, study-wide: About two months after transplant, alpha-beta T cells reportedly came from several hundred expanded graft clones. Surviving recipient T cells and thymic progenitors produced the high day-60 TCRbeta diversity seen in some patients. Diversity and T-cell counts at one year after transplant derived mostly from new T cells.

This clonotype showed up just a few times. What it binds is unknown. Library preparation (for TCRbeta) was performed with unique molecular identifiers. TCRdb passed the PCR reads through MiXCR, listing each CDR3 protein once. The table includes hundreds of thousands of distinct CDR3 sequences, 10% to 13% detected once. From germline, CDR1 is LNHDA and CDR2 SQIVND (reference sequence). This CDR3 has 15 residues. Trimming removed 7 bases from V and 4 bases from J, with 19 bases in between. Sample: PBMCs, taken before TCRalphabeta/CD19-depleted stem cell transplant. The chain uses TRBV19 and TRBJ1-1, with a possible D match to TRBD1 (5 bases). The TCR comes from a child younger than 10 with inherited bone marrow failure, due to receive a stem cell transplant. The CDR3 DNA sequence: TGTGCCAGTACCTTCGGGACTCGGGGGGGCACTGAAGCTTTCTTT. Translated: CASTFGTRGGTEAFF.